Listed below are T cell receptor beta chains from one sample, sequenced in a study of blood T cell repertoires in COVID-19. Sequencing was performed with immunoSEQ multiplex PCR; in TCRdb, only in-frame clones are kept and a portion is missing. Found here are 30,000 to 40,000 clones, almost 90% of them singletons; the top ten hold roughly an eighth. Sequencing used peripheral blood. These receptors were collected from a human donor with active COVID-19. The donor label of this sample is uncertain. Both conserved end residues are part of each CDR3. The order of the fields is D gene, J gene, clone size, V gene, CDR3 DNA, CDR3 protein. A D gene is named only where the DNA matches it firmly. The size of a clone is reported for some rows only, either as once, few or many, or as a class for expanded clones.

NA	TRBJ2-5	NA	TRBV4-3	TGCGCCAGCAGCCAAGATTCCCGGGGAGAAGAGACCCAGTACTTC	CASSQDSRGEETQYF
NA	TRBJ1-5	NA	TRBV29-1	TGCAGCGTTACCACAGCCGCTAATAGCAATCAGCCCCAGCATTTT	CSVTTAANSNQPQHF
TRBD1	TRBJ2-7	NA	TRBV27	TGTGCCAGCAGTTTATCCACGGACAGGGCATCCTACGAGCAGTACTTC	CASSLSTDRASYEQYF
NA	TRBJ1-2	NA	TRBV6-4	TGTGCCAGCAGTCAGGGGTGGGGATCTAACTATGGCTACACCTTC	CASSQGWGSNYGYTF
TRBD2	TRBJ2-5	NA	TRBV4-3	TGCGCCAGCAGCCAAGATGCGGGGGGCTGGGAGACCCAGTACTTC	CASSQDAGGWETQYF
TRBD1	TRBJ1-2	NA	TRBV3-1/TRBV3-2	TGTGCCAGCAGCTTAACAGGGGGCGAGTACTATGGCTACACCTTC	CASSLTGGEYYGYTF
NA	TRBJ2-2	NA	TRBV5-8	TGTGCCAGCAGTGCCGGGACCCCGGGAGTGGCCGGGGAGCTGTTTTTT	CASSAGTPGVAGELFF
TRBD1	TRBJ2-5	NA	TRBV7-9	TGTGCCAGCAGCTCGGCCTGGACAGGGTTGTCAGAGACCCAGTACTTC	CASSSAWTGLSETQYF
TRBD2	TRBJ2-5	once	TRBV23-1	TGCGCCAGCAGTCAACCCGGGACTAGCGGGGACCAAGAGACCCAGTACTTC	CASSQPGTSGDQETQYF
TRBD2	TRBJ2-2	NA	TRBV9	TGTGCCAGCAGCGTAGAAACCCCTTTAGCGGGGCCAACGAACACCGGGGAGCTGTTTTTT	CASSVETPLAGPTNTGELFF
NA	TRBJ2-3	NA	TRBV5-5	TGTGCCAGCAGCTTGAGGGGTGTGGTTCCAAGCACAGATACGCAGTATTTT	CASSLRGVVPSTDTQYF
NA	TRBJ2-3	NA	TRBV1	TGCACCAGCAGAAGACTAGCGGGGGGCACAGATACGCAGTATTTT	CTSRRLAGGTDTQYF
NA	TRBJ1-1	NA	TRBV4-3	TGCGCCAGCAGCCAAGATTTTGGAAGGAGGAACACTGAAGCTTTCTTT	CASSQDFGRRNTEAFF
NA	TRBJ1-2	NA	TRBV29-1	TGCAGGACGGGGGTGGTTTATGGCTACACCTTC	CRTGVVYGYTF
TRBD1	TRBJ1-1	NA	TRBV4-3	TGCGCCAGCAGCCAAGATTACATTCGGGGGACAGGGCTTAAAAAGGGGACTGAAGCTTTCTTT	CASSQDYIRGTGLKKGTEAFF
TRBD1	TRBJ2-5	NA	TRBV9	TGTGCCAGCAGCGCAGAGGGACAGGGAGGGGAGACCCAGTACTTC	CASSAEGQGGETQYF
TRBD1	TRBJ2-1	NA	TRBV4-3	TGCGCCAGCAGCCAAGGTATAAGATCCCAGGGGGACAATGAGCAGTTCTTC	CASSQGIRSQGDNEQFF
TRBD1	TRBJ2-7	NA	TRBV7-8	TGTGCCAGCAGCTTAAGTAGGGGGACAGGGGCCTACGAGCAGTACTTC	CASSLSRGTGAYEQYF
NA	TRBJ1-2	NA	TRBV5-6	TGTGCCAGCAGGTTGGGGCTAGGCTATGGCTACACCTTC	CASRLGLGYGYTF
TRBD1	TRBJ2-5	NA	TRBV13	TGTGCCAGCAGCTCGGACAGGGGAGGAGAGACCCAGTACTTC	CASSSDRGGETQYF
TRBD1	TRBJ2-7	NA	TRBV7-2	TGTGCCAGCAGCTCCCAGGGGGAAGTTCGCTCCTACGAGCAGTACTTC	CASSSQGEVRSYEQYF
TRBD1	TRBJ1-6	NA	TRBV4-3	TGCGCCAGCAGCCACGGACAGGGGTGGAATTCACCCCTCCACTTT	CASSHGQGWNSPLHF
TRBD1	TRBJ2-6	NA	TRBV6-1	TGTGCCAGCAGTGAAGAGACAGGGGGCAGGAACGTCCTGACTTTC	CASSEETGGRNVLTF
TRBD2	TRBJ2-5	NA	TRBV7-9	TGTGCCAGCAGCCCCGGGACTAGCGGGGAAGAGACCCAGTACTTC	CASSPGTSGEETQYF
NA	TRBJ2-5	NA	TRBV7-3	TGTGCCAGCAGCCCCCAGGGCCTGTACCAAGAGACCCAGTACTTC	CASSPQGLYQETQYF
TRBD2	TRBJ2-3	NA	TRBV5-1	TGCGCCAGCAGCTTGCTAGCGGGGGCCGGGGGGGATACGCAGTATTTT	CASSLLAGAGGDTQYF
TRBD2	TRBJ2-7	few	TRBV2	TGTGCCAGCAGTGTGGTCCCCGGGACGGGGGGATCTAGCGGCACCTACGAGCAGTACTTC	CASSVVPGTGGSSGTYEQYF
TRBD1	TRBJ2-2	NA	TRBV5-6	TGTGCCAGCAGCTTGGTGGACAGGGGGCGCGTCGGGGAGCTGTTTTTT	CASSLVDRGRVGELFF
TRBD2	TRBJ2-2	NA	TRBV5-4	TGTGCCAGCAGCTTGGTCCTAGCGGGGGGGCCCGGCGGGGAGCTGTTTTTT	CASSLVLAGGPGGELFF
TRBD1	TRBJ1-6	NA	TRBV14	TGTGCCAGCAGCCAAGTTGAAGGGAGGACAGGAAGCTCCTATAATTCACCCCTCCACTTT	CASSQVEGRTGSSYNSPLHF
NA	TRBJ2-7	few	TRBV7-2	TGTGCCAGCAGCGAAACGACGGGGACCTACGAGCAGTACTTC	CASSETTGTYEQYF
TRBD1	TRBJ2-1	NA	TRBV5-1	TGCGCCAGCAGCACAGGACAGGGAATGGGCAATGAGCAGTTCTTC	CASSTGQGMGNEQFF
NA	TRBJ2-1	NA	TRBV9	TGTGCCAGCAGTCCCCAGTGGGGCGGGGTTACAGATGAGCAGTTCTTC	CASSPQWGGVTDEQFF
TRBD1	TRBJ1-5	NA	TRBV6-1	TGTGCCAGCAGTGAATGGGGGACAGCCCAGCATTTT	CASSEWGTAQHF
TRBD2	TRBJ2-5	NA	TRBV6-5	TGTGCCAGCAGTCTCGGGGGGGCCCGGGAGACCCAGTACTTC	CASSLGGARETQYF
TRBD1	TRBJ1-6	NA	TRBV19	TGTGCCAGTATGCCGCAGAAAGGGGGCTTCTCCTATAATTCACCCCTCCACTTT	CASMPQKGGFSYNSPLHF
TRBD2	TRBJ2-7	NA	TRBV28	TGTGCCAGCTGTGAAGTAGCGGGGGGCCCCTACGAGCAGTACTTC	CASCEVAGGPYEQYF
NA	TRBJ2-5	NA	TRBV11-2	TGTGCCAGCAGCCCACAAGGGAGGGAGACCCAGTACTTC	CASSPQGRETQYF
TRBD2	TRBJ2-1	NA	TRBV12-5	TGTGCTAGTGGTTTGGTACCCGGGACTAGCGCTTACAATGAGCAGTTCTTC	CASGLVPGTSAYNEQFF
NA	TRBJ2-1	NA	TRBV9	TGTGCCAGCAGCGTAGCTTTAACGGTATCGGGAGAGCAGTTCTTC	CASSVALTVSGEQFF
TRBD2	TRBJ2-5	NA	TRBV28	TGTGCCAGCAGTTTATTGGCGGGGGGGCTGGAGACCCAGTACTTC	CASSLLAGGLETQYF
NA	TRBJ2-5	NA	TRBV19	TGTGCCAGTAGTATAGGCGGACGGGAATGGGGGACCCAGTACTTC	CASSIGGREWGTQYF
TRBD1	TRBJ2-2	NA	TRBV27	TGTGCCAGCAGACCACGCGGACAGGGGGCGGCGGTGAACACCGGGGAGCTGTTTTTT	CASRPRGQGAAVNTGELFF
TRBD1	TRBJ2-7	NA	TRBV13	TGTGCCAGCAGCGAACAAAGACAGGGTTTCCCCTACGAGCAGTACTTC	CASSEQRQGFPYEQYF
NA	TRBJ1-5	few	TRBV7-2	TGTGCCAGCAGCTCCCAGGCGAAACGGGGTCAGCCCCAGCATTTT	CASSSQAKRGQPQHF
NA	TRBJ1-1	NA	TRBV28	TGTGCCAGCAGTCGGCGAACAAGCGGGACTGAAGCTTTCTTT	CASSRRTSGTEAFF
NA	TRBJ2-5	NA	TRBV24-1	TGTGCCACCAGTGATTTTGCGACAGGTCAAGAGACCCAGTACTTC	CATSDFATGQETQYF
NA	TRBJ1-1	NA	TRBV7-3	TGTGCCAGCAGAGCCCACAGTGGGGCCTACACTGAAGCTTTCTTT	CASRAHSGAYTEAFF
NA	TRBJ2-7	NA	TRBV7-8	TGTGCCAGCAGCTTAGCACGTCGATTCAGGGTCCTTGGCGAGCAGTACTTC	CASSLARRFRVLGEQYF
NA	TRBJ2-3	NA	TRBV5-1	TGCGCCAGCAGCACATCCGGGGATTACACAGATACGCAGTATTTT	CASSTSGDYTDTQYF